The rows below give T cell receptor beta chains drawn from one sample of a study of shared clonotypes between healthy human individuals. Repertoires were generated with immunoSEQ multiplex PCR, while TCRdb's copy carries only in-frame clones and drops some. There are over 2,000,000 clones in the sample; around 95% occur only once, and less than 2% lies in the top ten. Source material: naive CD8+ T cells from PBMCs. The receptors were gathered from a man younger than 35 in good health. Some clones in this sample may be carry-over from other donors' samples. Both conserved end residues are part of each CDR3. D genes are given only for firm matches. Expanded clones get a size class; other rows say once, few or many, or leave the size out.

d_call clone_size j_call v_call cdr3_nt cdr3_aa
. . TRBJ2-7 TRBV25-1 TGTGCCAGCAGTGATTCAGGGAAAGTGCAGTACTTC CASSDSGKVQYF
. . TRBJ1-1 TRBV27 TGTGCCAGCAGTCCCTCCGGGAGATCGAACACTGAAGCTTTCTTT CASSPSGRSNTEAFF
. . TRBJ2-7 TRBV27 TGTGCCAGCAGTCGGAGGGAGAATGGCTACGAGCAGTACTTC CASSRRENGYEQYF
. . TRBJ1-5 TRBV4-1 TGCGCCAGCAGCTTCAGGATCACAGACAATCAGCCCCAGCATTTT CASSFRITDNQPQHF
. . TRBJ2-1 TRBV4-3 TGCGCCAGCAGCCAGGCTGCCGGGACGGCTGAAGATCCTAGGTGGAATGAGCAGTTCTTC CASSQAAGTAEDPRWNEQFF
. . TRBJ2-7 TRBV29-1 TGCAGCGTCCGCCGCACAGGGAATCCCTACGAGCAGTACTTC CSVRRTGNPYEQYF
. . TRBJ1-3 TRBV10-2 TGCGCCAGCAGTGATCTCTCAGAAGGCTCTGGAAACACCATATATTTT CASSDLSEGSGNTIYF
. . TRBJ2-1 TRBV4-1 TGCGCCAGCAGCCAAGGATCGTTGAGGGAGCAGTTCTTC CASSQGSLREQFF
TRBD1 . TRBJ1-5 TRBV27 TGTGCCAGCAGTTGGGACAGGGAAACTCAGCCCCAGCATTTT CASSWDRETQPQHF
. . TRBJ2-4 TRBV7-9 TGTGCCAGCAGCTTAGTGTGGGGGGACCTAGCCAAAAACATTCAGTACTTC CASSLVWGDLAKNIQYF
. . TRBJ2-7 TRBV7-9 TGTGCCAGCAGCTTAACGGACGTATCCTACGAGCAGTACTTC CASSLTDVSYEQYF
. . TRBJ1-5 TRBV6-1 TGTGCCAGCATCGCAGGGCCGGGCAATCAGCCCCAGCATTTT CASIAGPGNQPQHF
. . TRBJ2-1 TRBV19 TGTGCCAGTAGTATTTCGGGTTCTGAGCAGTTCTTC CASSISGSEQFF
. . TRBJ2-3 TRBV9 TGTGCCAGCAGCGCATCCATGACTCGCGGGAGCACAGATACGCAGTATTTT CASSASMTRGSTDTQYF
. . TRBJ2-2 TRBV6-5 TGTGCCAGCAGCCCAGGAAGAACCACCGGGGAGCTGTTTTTT CASSPGRTTGELFF
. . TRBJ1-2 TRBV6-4 TGTGCCAGCAGTGATCGATCAGGGTTGGGCTACACCTTC CASSDRSGLGYTF
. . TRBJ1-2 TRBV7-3 TGTGCCAGCAGCTTAAATCCGGCAGCTGGCTACACCTTC CASSLNPAAGYTF
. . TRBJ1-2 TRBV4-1 TGCGCCAGCAGCCAAGAGGGGGTACAGGAGTTCTATGGCTACACCTTC CASSQEGVQEFYGYTF
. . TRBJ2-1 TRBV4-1 TGCGCCAGCAGCCCCGTTGGCCAGGGATACAATGAGCAGTTCTTC CASSPVGQGYNEQFF
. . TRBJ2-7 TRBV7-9 TGTGCCAGCAGCCTTGTTAGCTCCTACGAGCAGTACTTC CASSLVSSYEQYF
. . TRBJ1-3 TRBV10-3 TGTGCCATCAGTCCCTCCCCGCGGGGGGCTGGAAACACCATATATTTT CAISPSPRGAGNTIYF
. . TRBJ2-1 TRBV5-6 TGTGCCAGCAGCCGTCTAGGTGTGGGGAATGAGCAGTTCTTC CASSRLGVGNEQFF
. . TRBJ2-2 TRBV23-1 TGCGCCAGCACCCCAAGGTTGGGGGCACACACCGGGGAGCTGTTTTTT CASTPRLGAHTGELFF
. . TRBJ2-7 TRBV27 TGTGCCAGCAGTTCTCGACAAGGTTGGGCCTACGAGCAGTACTTC CASSSRQGWAYEQYF
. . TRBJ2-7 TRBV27 TGTGCCAGCAGCATACAACAGGGCTACGAGCAGTACTTC CASSIQQGYEQYF
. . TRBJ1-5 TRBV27 TGTGCCAGAGATCACAGGGATACGGGCAATCAGCCCCAGCATTTT CARDHRDTGNQPQHF
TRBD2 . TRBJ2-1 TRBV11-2 TGTGCCAGCAGTTTGTCTAATAGCGGGAGGGCCCTCAATGAGCAGTTCTTC CASSLSNSGRALNEQFF
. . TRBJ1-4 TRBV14 TGTGCCAGCAGCGGTGGGACACCGACTAATGAAAAACTGTTTTTT CASSGGTPTNEKLFF
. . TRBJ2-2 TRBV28 TGTGCCAGCCGTCCGCACGGGGGCAACGGGGAGCTGTTTTTT CASRPHGGNGELFF
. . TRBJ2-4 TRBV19 TGTGCCAGTACCTCATTCGAAGAACTAGCCAAAAACATTCAGTACTTC CASTSFEELAKNIQYF
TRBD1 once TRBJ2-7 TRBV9 TGTGCCAGCAGCCCTACAGGGGTCTACGAGCAGTACTTC CASSPTGVYEQYF